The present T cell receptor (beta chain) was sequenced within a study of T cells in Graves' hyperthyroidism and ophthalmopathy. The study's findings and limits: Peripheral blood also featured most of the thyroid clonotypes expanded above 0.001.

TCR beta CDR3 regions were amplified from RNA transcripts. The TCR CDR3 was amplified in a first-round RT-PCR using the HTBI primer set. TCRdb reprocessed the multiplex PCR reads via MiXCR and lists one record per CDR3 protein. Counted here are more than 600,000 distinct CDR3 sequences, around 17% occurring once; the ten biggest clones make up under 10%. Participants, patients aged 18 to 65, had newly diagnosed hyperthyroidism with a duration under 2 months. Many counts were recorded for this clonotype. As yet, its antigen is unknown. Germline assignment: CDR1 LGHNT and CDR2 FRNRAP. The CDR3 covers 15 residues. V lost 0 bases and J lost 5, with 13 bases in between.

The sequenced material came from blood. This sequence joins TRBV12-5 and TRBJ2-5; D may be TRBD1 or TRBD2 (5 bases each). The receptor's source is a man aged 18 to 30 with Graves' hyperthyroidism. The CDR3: CASGLVLGGRETQYF. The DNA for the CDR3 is TGTGCTAGTGGTTTGGTACTTGGGGGTAGGGAGACCCAGTACTTC.